The subject of this entry is one TCR beta chain. These data come from a study of CD8 T cells in Susac syndrome. The CDR3 sequence is 15 residues long. Germline V CDR1 and CDR2: SEHNR, FQNEAQ (reference sequence). Trimming pared 0 bases from V and 5 bases from J, leaving 13 bases between. The authors reverse transcribed roughly 0.5 to 1 ug RNA with random hexamers. One entry per CDR3 protein results from TCRdb running MiXCR on the immunoSEQ multiplex PCR reads. The data contain over 150,000 distinct CDR3 sequences, 90% to 95% of them singletons. Sequenced input: CD4+ T cells from PBMCs. This chain joins TRBV7-9 and TRBJ2-5, with unresolved D. The TCR sequence derives from a human donor with multiple sclerosis. CDR3 DNA sequence: TGTGCCAGCAGCTTAGCGGAAACTGCTGGGGAGACCCAGTACTTC. Encoded protein: CASSLAETAGETQYF.